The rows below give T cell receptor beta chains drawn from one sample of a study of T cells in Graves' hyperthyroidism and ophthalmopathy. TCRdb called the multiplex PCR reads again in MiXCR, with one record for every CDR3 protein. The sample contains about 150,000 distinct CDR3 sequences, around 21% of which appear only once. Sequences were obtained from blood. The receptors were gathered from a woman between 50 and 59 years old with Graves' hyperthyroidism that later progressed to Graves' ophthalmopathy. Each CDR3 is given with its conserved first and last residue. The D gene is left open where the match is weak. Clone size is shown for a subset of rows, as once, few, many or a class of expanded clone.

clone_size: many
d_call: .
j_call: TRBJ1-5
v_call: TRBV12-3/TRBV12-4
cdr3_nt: TGTGCCAGCAGTTTCGCAGGGAATCAGCCCCAGCATTTT
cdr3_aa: CASSFAGNQPQHF

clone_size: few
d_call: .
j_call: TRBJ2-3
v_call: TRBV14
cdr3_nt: TGTGCCAGCAGCCAAGGATCGGCGAGGGTAGATACGCAGTATTTT
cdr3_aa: CASSQGSARVDTQYF

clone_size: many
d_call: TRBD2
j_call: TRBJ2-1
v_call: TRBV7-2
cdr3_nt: TGTGCCAGCAGCTTAGAAGCCGGACTAGCGTCGAATGAGCAGTTCTTC
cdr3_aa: CASSLEAGLASNEQFF

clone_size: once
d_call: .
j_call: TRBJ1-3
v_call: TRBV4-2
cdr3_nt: TGTGCCAGCAGCATGGGGGTACGGGGAAACACCATATATTTT
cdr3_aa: CASSMGVRGNTIYF

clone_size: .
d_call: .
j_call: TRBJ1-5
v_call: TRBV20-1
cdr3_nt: TGCAGTGCCCAGCGGGGGGGCGAGCCCCAGCATTTT
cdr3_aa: CSAQRGGEPQHF

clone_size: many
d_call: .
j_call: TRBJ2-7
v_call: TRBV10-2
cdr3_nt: TGCGCCAGCAGTGGAGGGCAGAGAATCGAGCAGTACTTC
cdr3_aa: CASSGGQRIEQYF

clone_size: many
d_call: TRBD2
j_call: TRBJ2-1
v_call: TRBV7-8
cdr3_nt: TGTGCCAGCAGCTTGGGCGCGACTAGCGATGAGCAGTTCTTC
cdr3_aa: CASSLGATSDEQFF

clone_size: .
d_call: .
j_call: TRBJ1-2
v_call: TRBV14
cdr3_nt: TGTGCCAGCAGCCGAACCCAGGGATATGGCTACACCTTC
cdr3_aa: CASSRTQGYGYTF

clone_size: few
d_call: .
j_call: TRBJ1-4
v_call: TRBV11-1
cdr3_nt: TGTGCCAGCAGCCCAAGTAGGACAGCGACTAATGAAAAACTGTTTTTT
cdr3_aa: CASSPSRTATNEKLFF

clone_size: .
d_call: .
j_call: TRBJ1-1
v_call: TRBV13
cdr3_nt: TGTGCCAGCAGCTTAGGGTACTCAGGGAGAGAAGGAGCTTTCTTT
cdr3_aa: CASSLGYSGREGAFF

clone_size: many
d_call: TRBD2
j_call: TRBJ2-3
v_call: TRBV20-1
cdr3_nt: TGCAGTGCTAGAGGGGCCGGGACTAGCGGAGACAGGTCGGTTCGCACAGATACGCAGTATTTT
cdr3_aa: CSARGAGTSGDRSVRTDTQYF

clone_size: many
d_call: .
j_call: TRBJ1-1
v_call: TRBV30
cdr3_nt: TGTGCCTGGAGTGTAGGGGGAAACACTGAAGCTTTCTTT
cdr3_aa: CAWSVGGNTEAFF

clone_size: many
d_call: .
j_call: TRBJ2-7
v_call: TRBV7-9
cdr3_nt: TGTGCCAGCAGCGCCTACTACGAGCAGTACTTC
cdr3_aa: CASSAYYEQYF

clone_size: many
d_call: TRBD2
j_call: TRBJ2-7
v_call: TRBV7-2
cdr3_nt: TGTGCCAGCAGCAGCACTCCGGGACTAGCCTACGAGCAGTACTTC
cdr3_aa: CASSSTPGLAYEQYF

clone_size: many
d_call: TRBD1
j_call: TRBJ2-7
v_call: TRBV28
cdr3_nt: TGTGCCTCGACAGGGCTGAAGGAGCAGTACTTC
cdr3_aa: CASTGLKEQYF

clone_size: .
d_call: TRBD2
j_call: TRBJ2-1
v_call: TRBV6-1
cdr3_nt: TGTGCCAGCAGTGAAGATAGGCGGGGGGGCTTCAACAATGAGCAGTTCTTC
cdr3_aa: CASSEDRRGGFNNEQFF

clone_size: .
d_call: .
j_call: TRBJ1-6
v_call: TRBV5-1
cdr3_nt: TGCGCCAGCAGCTTGGGCCAGAATAATTCACCCCTCCACTTT
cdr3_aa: CASSLGQNNSPLHF

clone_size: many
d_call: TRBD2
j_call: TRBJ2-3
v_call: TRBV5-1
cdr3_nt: TGCGCCAGCAGCTTGGCCACAGCGGGAGGGCCTGGAGATACGCAGTATTTT
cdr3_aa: CASSLATAGGPGDTQYF

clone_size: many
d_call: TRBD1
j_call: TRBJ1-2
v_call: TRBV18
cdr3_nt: TGTGCCAGCTCACCAACACAAGGACAGGGGTCTAACTATGGCTACACCTTC
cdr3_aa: CASSPTQGQGSNYGYTF

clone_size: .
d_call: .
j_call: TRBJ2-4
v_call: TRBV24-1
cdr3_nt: TGTGCCACCAGTGATGGGGGTCTTTCGGGAGCCGAAAACATTCAGTACTTC
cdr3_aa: CATSDGGLSGAENIQYF

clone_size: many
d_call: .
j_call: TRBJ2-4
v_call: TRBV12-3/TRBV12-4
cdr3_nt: TGTGCCAGCAGTTTAGCGTTGCGCGAGGGGATTCAGTACTTC
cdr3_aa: CASSLALREGIQYF

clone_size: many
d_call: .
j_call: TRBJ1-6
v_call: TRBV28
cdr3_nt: TGTGCCAGCAGTTTTCGACGTTATAATTCACCCCTCCACTTT
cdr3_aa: CASSFRRYNSPLHF

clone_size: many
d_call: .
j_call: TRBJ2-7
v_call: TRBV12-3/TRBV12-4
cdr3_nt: TGTGCCAGCAAGGCGCGCGGCGAGCAGTACTTC
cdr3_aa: CASKARGEQYF

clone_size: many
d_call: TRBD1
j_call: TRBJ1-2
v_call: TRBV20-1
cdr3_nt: TGCAGTGCGACAGGGAGTGGGTATGGCTACACCTTC
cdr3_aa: CSATGSGYGYTF

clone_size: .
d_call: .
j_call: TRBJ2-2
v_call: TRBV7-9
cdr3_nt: TGTGCCAGCAGCCCAACCCCCGGGGACAACACCGGGGAGCTGTTTTTT
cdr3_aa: CASSPTPGDNTGELFF

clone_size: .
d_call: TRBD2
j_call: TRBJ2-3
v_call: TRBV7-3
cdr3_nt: TGTGCCAGCAGCGCGGGACTAGCTGCAGATACGCAGTATTTT
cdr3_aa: CASSAGLAADTQYF

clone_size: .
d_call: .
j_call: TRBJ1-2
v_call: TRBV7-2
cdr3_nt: TGTGCCAGCAGCTCACGCTCATCAACCACAGGGCGCGGCTACACCTTC
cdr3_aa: CASSSRSSTTGRGYTF

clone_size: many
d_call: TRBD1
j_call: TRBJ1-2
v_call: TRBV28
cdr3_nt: TGTGCCAGCAGTTTATCCGGCGGCAGGGGGTCCTACAACTATGGCTACACCTTC
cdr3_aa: CASSLSGGRGSYNYGYTF

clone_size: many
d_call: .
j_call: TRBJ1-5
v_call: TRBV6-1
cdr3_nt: TGTGCCAGCAGTCCCCGGCGCGAACAGCCCCAGCATTTT
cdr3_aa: CASSPRREQPQHF

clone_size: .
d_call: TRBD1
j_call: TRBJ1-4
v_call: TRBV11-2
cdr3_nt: TGTGCCAGCAGCACCACAGGGGTGGGTGAAAAACTGTTTTTT
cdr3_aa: CASSTTGVGEKLFF

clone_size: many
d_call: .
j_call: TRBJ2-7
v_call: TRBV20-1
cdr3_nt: TGCAGTGCTAGTCGAGGGTTCTACGAGCAGTACTTC
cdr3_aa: CSASRGFYEQYF

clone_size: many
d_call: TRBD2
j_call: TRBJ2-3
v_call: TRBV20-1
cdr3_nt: TGCAGTGCTACAACCATTAGCGGGAGGGCCGGGGCAGATACGCAGTATTTT
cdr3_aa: CSATTISGRAGADTQYF

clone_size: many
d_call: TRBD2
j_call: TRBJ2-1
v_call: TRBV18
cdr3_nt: TGTGCCGGACGGACCGGGACTAGTAGAGTTGATGAGCAGTTCTTC
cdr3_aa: CAGRTGTSRVDEQFF

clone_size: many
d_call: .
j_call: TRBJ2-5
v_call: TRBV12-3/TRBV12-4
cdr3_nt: TGTGCCAGCAGTCGGACGGAAGAGACCCAGTACTTC
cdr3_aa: CASSRTEETQYF

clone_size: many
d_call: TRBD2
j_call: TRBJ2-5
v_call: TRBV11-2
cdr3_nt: TGTGCCAGCAGCCGGACTAGTAGCACGGAGACCCAGTACTTC
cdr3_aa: CASSRTSSTETQYF

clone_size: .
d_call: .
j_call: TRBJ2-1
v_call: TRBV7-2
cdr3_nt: TGTGCCAGCAGCTCGACAGGTCCTGCCTACAATGAGCAGTTCTTC
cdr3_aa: CASSSTGPAYNEQFF

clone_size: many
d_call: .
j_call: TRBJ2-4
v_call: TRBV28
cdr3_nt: TGTGCCAGCAGATACAGGTTATCAGCCAAAAACATTCAGTACTTC
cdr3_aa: CASRYRLSAKNIQYF

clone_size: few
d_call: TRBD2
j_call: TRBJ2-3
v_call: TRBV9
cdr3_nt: TGTGCCAGCAGCGTAGAGGCTGCGGGAGGGCCGTTGGGTACGCAGTATTTT
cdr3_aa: CASSVEAAGGPLGTQYF

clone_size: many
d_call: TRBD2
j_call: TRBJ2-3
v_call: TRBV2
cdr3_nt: TGTGCCAGCAGTGTATGGTTCGGGAGGGCCACAGATACGCAGTATTTT
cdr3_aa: CASSVWFGRATDTQYF

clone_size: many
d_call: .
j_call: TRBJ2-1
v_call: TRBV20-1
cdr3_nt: TGCAGTGCTACCGAAAATGAGCAGTTCTTC
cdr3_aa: CSATENEQFF

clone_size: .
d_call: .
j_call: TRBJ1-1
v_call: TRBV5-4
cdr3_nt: TGTGCCAGCAGCCCATGGAGGGGCAGGATGAACACTGAAGCTTTCTTT
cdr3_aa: CASSPWRGRMNTEAFF